This entry lists 28 T cell receptor beta chains sequenced from one sample in a study of cytomegalovirus exposure and HLA in healthy donors. PCR used 60 Vbeta primers and 13 Jbeta primers. Some clones are missing from TCRdb's copy, which holds only in-frame ones; the method was immunoSEQ multiplex PCR. The table records approximately 160,000 clones, approximately 82% of them present only once. The sequencing input was PBMCs. Source of these receptors: a male donor in good health and CMV-seronegative.

The chain joins TRBV20-1 to TRBJ1-2; 7 nucleotides align to TRBD1. Unmatched junction bases numbered 6, after V lost 6 bases and J lost 8 bases. The CDR3 has 11 residues. Germline V gene data show CDR1 as DFQATT and CDR2 as SNEGSKA (reference sequence). CDR3 DNA: TGCAGTGCCTCAGGGGGTATAGGCTACACCTTC. It encodes CSASGGIGYTF.

The rearrangement links TRBV7-3 to TRBJ2-4, with D tentatively TRBD2 (5 bases). The length of the CDR3 is 15 residues. The V and J ends lost 1 base and 3 bases respectively, with 10 bases between them. In germline, CDR1 is SGHTA, CDR2 FQGTGA. CDR3 nucleotides: TGTGCCAGCAGCTTAAAGAGGGCTGGCAAAAACATTCAGTACTTC. This gives the protein CASSLKRAGKNIQYF.

The chain couples TRBV19 to TRBJ1-5, with TRBD1 identical over 7 bases. Losses at the gene ends were 6 bases for V and 6 bases for J; bases not matched to a gene: 11. CDR1 is LNHDA, CDR2 SQIVND, per germline (reference sequence). The CDR3 has 15 residues. CDR3 protein: CASRTRTGGTQPQHF. For the CDR3, the DNA is TGTGCCAGTAGAACCAGGACAGGCGGGACTCAGCCCCAGCATTTT. The variable domain in full, completed from reference TRBV19 and TRBJ1-5, reads DGGITQSPKYLFRKEGQNVTLSCEQNLNHDAMYWYRQDPGQGLRLIYYSQIVNDFQKGDIAEGYSVSREKKESFPLTVTSAQKNPTAFYLCASRTRTGGTQPQHFGDGTRLSIL.

This chain uses TRBV9 with TRBJ2-1; the D gene is possibly TRBD2 (6 bases). V was trimmed by 3 bases and J by 4 bases, leaving 17 bases between them. The CDR3 runs to 16 residues. Germline V gene data show CDR1 as SGDLS and CDR2 as YYNGEE. Here the CDR3 reads CASSEWASVKYNEQFF. DNA of the CDR3: TGTGCCAGCAGCGAGTGGGCTAGCGTGAAATACAATGAGCAGTTCTTC.

This clone has more than one count but fewer than ten. The chain couples TRBV9 to TRBJ1-2; D may be TRBD1 (5 bases). V lost 4 bases and J 2 bases, leaving 21 bases between the germline ends. Germline-derived CDR1 and CDR2 are SGDLS and YYNGEE. CDR3 length: 17 residues. This chain's CDR3 is CASSPRDTGDYNYGYTF. The CDR3, as DNA: TGTGCCAGCAGCCCTAGAGACACAGGTGATTACAACTATGGCTACACCTTC. Based on the CDR3 plus reference TRBV9 and TRBJ1-2, the full variable domain is DSGVTQTPKHLITATGQRVTLRCSPRSGDLSVYWYQQSLDQGLQFLIQYYNGEERAKGNILERFSAQQFPDLHSELNLSSLELGDSALYFCASSPRDTGDYNYGYTFGSGTRLTVV.

This chain connects TRBV21-1 to TRBJ1-2. TRBV21-1 is a pseudogene segment. The CDR3 loop spans 13 amino acids. The DNA of the CDR3 is TGTGCCAGCACACTACGGGGGGACTATGGCTACACCTTC. As protein: CASTLRGDYGYTF.

The J gene is TRBJ2-7, the V gene TRBV7-6; 8 bases match TRBD2. Germline CDR1 reads SGHVS; CDR2 reads FNYEAQ. CDR3 length equals 13 residues. V was clipped by 3 bases and J by 7 bases; unmatched bases: 5. CDR3: CASSFRLAGEQYF. The CDR3 DNA reads as TGTGCCAGCAGCTTCCGCTTAGCGGGGGAGCAGTACTTC.

This clone came up a few times. This sequence joins TRBV7-2 and TRBJ2-1, with D maybe TRBD2 (7 bases). V dropped 5 bases and J dropped 3 bases, with 26 bases sitting between them. This CDR3 has 19 amino acids. CDR1 and CDR2 from the germline V gene are SGHTA and FQGNSA. The CDR3 loop is CASSLKLGAGVGHYNEQFF. CDR3 bases: TGTGCCAGCAGCCTAAAGCTGGGGGCGGGAGTGGGCCACTACAATGAGCAGTTCTTC.

V usage is TRBV6-5 and J usage is TRBJ2-1; D possibly corresponds to TRBD2 (6 bases). With 3 bases removed from V and 6 bases from J, the gap between germline ends came to 15 bases. The CDR3 is 15 residues long. Germline V gene sequence: CDR1 MNHEY, CDR2 SVGAGI. The CDR3 reads CASSYGGAGSNEQFF. In DNA, the CDR3 is TGTGCCAGCAGTTATGGCGGGGCTGGGAGCAATGAGCAGTTCTTC.

The chain recombines TRBV28 with TRBJ2-1, with TRBD2 matching 11 bases. V dropped 6 bases and J dropped 4; count of bases not matched to a gene: 5. The CDR3 extends over 15 amino acids. Germline lookup yields CDR1 MDHEN and CDR2 SYDVKM. CDR3 DNA: TGTGCCAGCAGGTCTAGCGGGGGGATATACAATGAGCAGTTCTTC. It encodes CASRSSGGIYNEQFF. The full variable domain, its missing parts supplied by reference TRBV28 and TRBJ2-1, is DVKVTQSSRYLVKRTGEKVFLECVQDMDHENMFWYRQDPGLGLRLIYFSYDVKMKEKGDIPEGYSVSREKKERFSLILESASTNQTSMYLCASRSSGGIYNEQFFGPGTRLTVL.

This clone was counted only a few times. The chain uses TRBV19 and TRBJ1-2; TRBD1 agrees at 8 bases. CDR1 and CDR2 (germline): LNHDA, SQIVND (reference sequence). CDR3 length equals 15 residues. V was pared by 1 base and J by 3 bases, with 4 bases of the junction left unmatched. The CDR3 nucleotides are TGTGCCAGTAGTATAGGCACAGGGGGGGACTATGGCTACACCTTC. It translates to CASSIGTGGDYGYTF.

The CDR3 nucleotides read TGTGCCAGCAGTTTGGGTGCGGGAGGGTACAATGAGCAGTTCTTC. Translation gives CASSLGAGGYNEQFF. The chain couples TRBV27 to TRBJ2-1; 9 positions agree with TRBD2. J was trimmed by 4 bases and V by 3 bases; bases with no gene match: 4. The CDR3 is made up of 15 amino acids. CDR1 is MNHEY and CDR2 is SMNVEV in the germline V gene (reference sequence).

CDR3 in DNA: TGTGCCAGCGCGAGACTATCCTACGAGCAGTACTTC. Its translation is CASARLSYEQYF. V and J are TRBV2 and TRBJ2-7; perhaps TRBD2 as D (5 bases). V lost 8 bases and J lost 1, with 9 bases in between. CDR1 is SNHLY, CDR2 FYNNEI, per germline. CDR3 size: 12 residues.

As regards this clone: One end of the junction does not line up with germline, which may come from a read error. The V call is TRBV30, the J call TRBJ2-3; 7 bases are shared with TRBD2. Germline V gives CDR1 GTSNPN, CDR2 SVGIG (reference sequence). This CDR3 has 14 residues. CDR3 DNA sequence: TGTGCCTGGAGTGTACGCGGGAGCACAGATACACAGTATTTT. Encoded protein: CAWSVRGSTDTQYF.

This chain joins TRBV28 and TRBJ2-3; the match to TRBD2 covers 15 bases. The CDR3 extends over 17 amino acids. CDR1 is MDHEN and CDR2 is SYDVKM in the germline V gene. V was clipped by 4 bases and J by 6 bases; unmatched bases: 8. CDR3 nucleotides: TGTGCCAGCAGTTCCCCTGGACTAGCGGGAGGGGTTGATACGCAGTATTTT. Residues: CASSSPGLAGGVDTQYF.

This rearrangement joins TRBV7-3 to TRBJ2-3; no clear D. Germline V gene sequence: CDR1 SGHTA, CDR2 FQGTGA. V lost 1 base to trimming and J lost 0 bases, with 8 bases between them. CDR3 length: 15 amino acids. The CDR3, as DNA: TGTGCCAGCAGCTTAATCCGGGTGAGCACAGATACGCAGTATTTT. Protein product: CASSLIRVSTDTQYF.

The chain combines TRBV27 with TRBJ1-2, with 9 bases fitting TRBD1. The CDR3 length is 16 residues. Germline V gives CDR1 MNHEY, CDR2 SMNVEV (reference sequence). With V trimmed by 3 bases and J by 6 bases, 11 bases remained unmatched. The CDR3 nucleotides read TGTGCCAGCAGTTTTCGACCGGGACAGGGATTTAATGGCTACACCTTC. This encodes CASSFRPGQGFNGYTF.

The chain recombines TRBV5-1 with TRBJ2-1, with D tentatively TRBD2 (6 bases). Trimming shortened V by 1 base and J by 0 bases, and 20 bases separated the two germline ends. Germline CDR1 reads SGHRS; CDR2 reads YFSETQ. CDR3 length: 19 amino acids. The CDR3 nucleotides read TGCGCCAGCAGCTTGAGGGCGATAGCGGACGTGAGCTCCTACAATGAGCAGTTCTTC. Translated: CASSLRAIADVSSYNEQFF. The variable domain in full, completed from reference TRBV5-1 and TRBJ2-1, reads KAGVTQTPRYLIKTRGQQVTLSCSPISGHRSVSWYQQTPGQGLQFLFEYFSETQRNKGNFPGRFSGRQFSNSRSEMNVSTLELGDSALYLCASSLRAIADVSSYNEQFFGPGTRLTVL.

This clone has more than one count but fewer than ten. V gene TRBV6-4 combines with J gene TRBJ2-3; D may be TRBD2 (5 bases). Germline V lookup: CDR1 MRHNA, CDR2 SNTAGT. V lost 3 bases and J 2 bases, leaving 6 bases between the germline ends. This CDR3 contains 13 residues. The CDR3 protein is CASSEGDTDTQYF. DNA of the CDR3: TGTGCCAGCAGTGAGGGAGACACAGATACGCAGTATTTT.

The V and J genes are TRBV7-9 and TRBJ2-1, with TRBD2 identical over 8 bases. Looked up from germline, CDR1 is SEHNR and CDR2 is FQNEAQ (reference sequence). The V gene end was trimmed by 5 bases and the J gene end by 7 bases; junction bases not matched to a gene: 10. The CDR3 totals 15 residues. The CDR3 bases are TGTGCCAGCAGCCTCCTAGCGGGCGCCGGTAATGAGCAGTTCTTC. Encoded protein: CASSLLAGAGNEQFF.

The chain recombines TRBV7-2 with TRBJ2-7; possible D gene TRBD1, 6 bases. V lost 5 bases and J lost 3, with 17 bases in between. This CDR3 has 15 residues. Per the germline V gene, CDR1 is SGHTA and CDR2 is FQGNSA. The CDR3 sequence is CASSAYTGFLYEQYF. The DNA for the CDR3 is TGTGCCAGCAGCGCCTACACAGGGTTCCTCTACGAGCAGTACTTC.

The chain employs TRBV5-1 and TRBJ1-3; 10 bases fit TRBD1. Trimming cost V 0 bases and J 4 bases; bases outside gene matches: 10. CDR1 and CDR2 (germline): SGHRS, YFSETQ. This CDR3 region has 18 residues. CDR3: CASSLEGQGNGLGNTIYF. The CDR3 DNA follows: TGCGCCAGCAGCTTGGAGGGACAGGGGAACGGTTTGGGAAACACCATATATTTT. The whole variable domain, filled in from reference TRBV5-1 and TRBJ1-3, reads KAGVTQTPRYLIKTRGQQVTLSCSPISGHRSVSWYQQTPGQGLQFLFEYFSETQRNKGNFPGRFSGRQFSNSRSEMNVSTLELGDSALYLCASSLEGQGNGLGNTIYFGEGSWLTVV.

CDR3 sequence: CASSETSGGAEQYF. DNA for the CDR3: TGTGCCAGCAGTGAAACTAGCGGGGGTGCCGAGCAGTACTTC. The gene calls are TRBV2 and TRBJ2-7; 11 nucleotides align to TRBD2. Germline V CDR1 and CDR2: SNHLY, FYNNEI. The junction had 3 bases not matched to a gene; V was cut back by 2 bases and J by 6 bases. The CDR3 spans 14 residues.

This rearrangement joins TRBV11-2 to TRBJ2-7; the match to TRBD1 covers 11 bases. Germline V gene sequence: CDR1 SGHAT, CDR2 FQNNGV. V lost 5 bases, J lost 4 bases, and 7 bases stayed unmatched. The CDR3 runs 15 residues. The CDR3 here is CASSRTGGESYEQYF. CDR3 DNA sequence: TGTGCCAGCAGCCGGACAGGGGGCGAGTCGTACGAGCAGTACTTC. The variable domain in full, completed from reference TRBV11-2 and TRBJ2-7, reads EAGVAQSPRYKIIEKRQSVAFWCNPISGHATLYWYQQILGQGPKLLIQFQNNGVVDDSQLPKDRFSAERLKGVDSTLKIQPAKLEDSAVYLCASSRTGGESYEQYFGPGTRLTVT.

The chain joins TRBV5-3 to TRBJ2-3; 11 nucleotides line up with TRBD2. TRBV5-3 is an ORF, and what it does is uncertain. Losses at the gene ends were 5 bases for V and 5 bases for J; bases not matched to a gene: 7. This CDR3 contains 15 residues. CDR3 in amino acids: CARRVAGGPGDTQYF. The CDR3 DNA is TGTGCCAGAAGGGTAGCGGGGGGGCCTGGAGATACGCAGTATTTT.

As regards this clone: The same CDR3 also results from other DNA sequences found in this sample. The chain joins TRBV2 to TRBJ1-1; D gene unclear. Germline CDR1 SNHLY, CDR2 FYNNEI. This CDR3 has 14 amino acids. V was pared by 1 base and J by 1 base, with 7 bases between. The CDR3 loop is CASSEEAGNTEAFF. Written as DNA, the CDR3 is TGTGCCAGCAGTGAAGAGGCAGGGAACACTGAAGCTTTCTTT.

In this sample, this clone turned up a few times. V is TRBV5-1 and J is TRBJ2-3; 7 nucleotides agree with TRBD2. The CDR3 runs to 14 residues. V trimming: 2 bases; J trimming: 3 bases; junction bases outside the gene matches: 3. Per the germline V gene, CDR1 is SGHRS and CDR2 is YFSETQ. The CDR3 sequence is CASSFGEGTDTQYF. The DNA for the CDR3 is TGCGCCAGCAGCTTTGGGGAGGGGACAGATACGCAGTATTTT.

The chain recombines TRBV4-3 with TRBJ1-5; D gene ambiguous. The germline gives CDR1 LGHNA, CDR2 YSLEER. Trimming removed 1 base at V and 0 bases at J, with 16 bases between. The CDR3 has 18 amino acids. CDR3 amino acids: CASSQAFGSRNSNQPQHF. The CDR3 nucleotides are TGCGCCAGCAGCCAAGCCTTCGGGAGCCGGAATAGCAATCAGCCCCAGCATTTT.